The T cell receptor beta chain described here comes from a study of identical twins. Study observations and caveats: Fewer insertions characterized abundant cord blood beta clonotypes, whereas memory repertoires showed none. Beta out-of-frame sequences displayed a weaker excess of sharing between twins.

One entry per CDR3 protein, called by TCRdb with MiXCR from the 5' RACE reads. The data contain some 1,700,000 distinct CDR3 sequences, around 29% of them singletons. Germline V lookup: CDR1 SGHKS, CDR2 YYEKEE (reference sequence). V was shortened by 0 bases and J by 10 bases, with 10 bases between the two germline ends. The CDR3 is made up of 12 amino acids. This clonotype was picked up a small number of times. The antigen remains undetermined. The sample comprised cord blood. The receptor was isolated from a newborn girl in good health. The chain is built from TRBV5-5 and TRBJ1-1; no clear D gene. The chain's CDR3 is CASSLGAGPAFF. CDR3 bases: TGTGCCAGCAGCTTGGGGGCAGGTCCAGCTTTCTTT. The full variable domain, completed using reference TRBV5-5 and TRBJ1-1, is DAGVTQSPTHLIKTRGQQVTLRCSPISGHKSVSWYQQVLGQGPQFIFQYYEKEERGRGNFPDRFSARQFPNYSSELNVNALLLGDSALYLCASSLGAGPAFFGQGTRLTVV.